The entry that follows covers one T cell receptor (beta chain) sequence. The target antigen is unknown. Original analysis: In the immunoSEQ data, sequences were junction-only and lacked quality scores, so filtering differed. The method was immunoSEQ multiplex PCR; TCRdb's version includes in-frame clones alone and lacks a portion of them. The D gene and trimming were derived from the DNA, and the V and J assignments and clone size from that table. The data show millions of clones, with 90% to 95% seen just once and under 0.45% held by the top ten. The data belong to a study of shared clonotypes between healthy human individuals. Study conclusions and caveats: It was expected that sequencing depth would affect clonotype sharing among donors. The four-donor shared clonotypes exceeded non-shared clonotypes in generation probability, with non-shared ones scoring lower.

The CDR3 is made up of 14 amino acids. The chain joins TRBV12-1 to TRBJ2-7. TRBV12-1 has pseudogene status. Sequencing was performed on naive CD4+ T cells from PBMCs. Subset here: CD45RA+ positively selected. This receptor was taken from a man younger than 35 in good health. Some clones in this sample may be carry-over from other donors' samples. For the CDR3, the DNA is TGTGCCAGCAGCTTTGGGGACGTGCCCTACGAGCAGTACTTC. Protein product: CASSFGDVPYEQYF.